This record concerns one TCR beta chain sequence. TCR beta CDR3 region amplification was performed from RNA transcripts. The TCR CDR3 first-round RT-PCR relied on the HTBI primer set. TCRdb independently ran MiXCR on the multiplex PCR reads; one entry per CDR3 protein. The sample records approximately 600,000 distinct CDR3 sequences, over 12% being singletons. V lost 7 bases and J lost 4, with 16 bases in between. The germline V gene has CDR1 MNHNS and CDR2 SASEGT. The CDR3 covers 14 residues. This sample stems from a study of T cells in Graves' hyperthyroidism and ophthalmopathy. Diagnostic assessment was based on clinical symptoms, serum thyroxine and TRAb, thyroid ultrasound and orbital computed tomography.

The clonotype was recovered from a woman between 35 and 50 years old with Graves' ophthalmopathy. The chain links TRBV6-1 to TRBJ1-2; D is possibly TRBD1 (5 bases). Sample: blood. CDR3 amino acids: CASTSNGGSYGYTF. CDR3 in DNA: TGTGCCAGCACCTCTAATGGGGGGTCCTATGGCTACACCTTC.